This section outlines one T cell receptor beta chain sequence together with its context. A multiplex PCR was run with 60 Vbeta primers and 13 Jbeta primers. The data were produced by immunoSEQ multiplex PCR, yet TCRdb's version contains in-frame clones alone and is incomplete. Here the sample table reports about 84,000 clones. This sample is drawn from a study of cytomegalovirus exposure and HLA in healthy donors. The CDR3 is 16 residues long. Looked up from germline, CDR1 is ENHRY and CDR2 is SYGVKD. Trimming pared 6 bases from V and 2 bases from J, leaving 14 bases between. The material sequenced was PBMCs. This chain joins TRBV10-3 and TRBJ2-6; a possible D gene is TRBD2 (5 bases). This clonotype was obtained from a man in his fifties or sixties in good health and CMV-seronegative. In nucleotides, the CDR3 is TGTGCCATCAGGACGGACCTACTAGCTGGGGCCAACGTCCTGACTTTC. Protein sequence: CAIRTDLLAGANVLTF.